This T cell receptor (beta chain) is from a study of beta chain features in type 1 diabetes (dated by TCRdb to between 2017 and 2018). Turning to the overall study: Patients and healthy donors did not differ in mean age, gender distribution, total cell number or subset yield. Across all samples, around 99 million sorted cells were examined, and cell number per subset correlated strongly with RNA yield. In the study, recently diagnosed type 1 diabetes patients and matched healthy donors were compared on the TCRB repertoires of their sorted circulating CD4+ T cell subsets. Naive and central memory subsets were obtained from all 30 or so donors, but regulatory and stem cell-like memory subsets were isolated from only 8 patients and roughly 8 healthy donors. Results and caveats for the whole study, not just this receptor: PCR might favor shorter templates, but patient and control samples were amplified and corrected together, so any skew would affect both groups equally. Patients with type 1 diabetes made fewer insertions and deleted more nucleotides at VDJ recombination sites, implying thymic rearrangement abnormalities. HLA sub-analyses involved small numbers of individuals, so any influence of HLA type on TCRB rearrangement remained unresolved. Sequencing cDNA rather than genomic DNA could over-represent highly expressing activated cells, although activation and CD3 levels did not differ between groups. Naive, central memory and regulatory TCRB repertoires appeared to be more alike among patients than among healthy donors. Type 1 diabetes patients showed a moderate but significant shortening of TCRB CDR3 length in all four CD4+ subsets.

The entire amount of isolated RNA was reverse transcribed using the High Capacity cDNA Reverse Transcription Kit, so the sequenced TCRB transcripts were expressed ones. Deep immunoSEQ sequencing was applied to naive, central memory and regulatory T cell samples, giving an average of about 3.6 million total reads per sample. Sorted cells were lysed in RLT buffer and RNA was extracted with DNase-treated RNeasy Micro or Mini kits, depending on cell number. Each cell subset was processed separately to prevent cross-contamination, with patient and healthy donor samples processed together. The immunoSEQ multiplex PCR was used to amplify TCRB sequences from cDNA, yielding 87-bp fragments that span the CDR3 region. Amplicons were sequenced on the Illumina HiSeq platform. For the original study's pipeline: PCR bias was computationally corrected using synthetic template baselines, reads within Hamming distance 2 were collapsed, and singletons that could not be merged were discarded. Reads were aligned against IMGT to assign V, D and J genes, CDR3 length and insertions or deletions at six rearrangement sites. Clonotype counts were normalized to sorted cell number within each subset before computing true diversity and Gini coefficients with the tcR R package. The overlap coefficient, calculated on TCRB nucleotide sequences, was used to measure repertoire sharing. Out-of-frame TCRB sequences from naive cells were analyzed as a proxy for the pre-selection repertoire. Here the immuneACCESS table is served through TCRdb, limited to in-frame sequences with V and J called. Missing clones are a known gap in these copies; in checked studies unresolved V genes cover under half, and the rest lacks a known reason. V, J and clone size reflect that table, while D and trimming were determined from the DNA. This sample holds approximately 400,000 clones; about 15% were observed only once. Around 0.02% of the sample is held by the ten biggest clonotypes.

The CDR1 and CDR2 encoded by the germline V gene are SGHRS and YFSETQ. The cysteine opens and the phenylalanine closes a CDR3 of 15 amino acids. The sequence is cut down to CDR3 DNA, 45 bases in frame from base 1. V is cut by 0 bases and J by 4 bases, and the space between the germline ends is 14 bases. This clone showed up just a few times. What this receptor recognizes is not known. Base qualities are missing; no much larger clone stands one base away. A single peripheral blood draw of approximately 120 mL on average was collected from each donor into heparinised tubes. Naive, central memory, regulatory and stem cell-like memory CD4+ T cells were sorted on a BD FACSAria II using a panel including CD45RO, CCR7, CD25, CD127, CD95 and CD27. All sorted populations exceeded 95% purity. Right away, PBMCs were isolated by Lymphoprep density gradient centrifugation and were stained directly, with no culture step. To minimize batch effects, samples were stained and sorted in pairs, one healthy donor with one patient per experiment.

Sequenced sample: naive CD4+ T cells from blood. The cell subset or site label, as the study defines it: true naive CD4+ T cells. The chain is assembled from TRBV5-1 and TRBJ2-7; TRBD1 could be the D gene, as 6 bases match. The TCR sequence derives from a woman aged 18-29 years in good health. The DNA sequence is as follows: TGCGCCAGCAGCTTGGATGGGACAATAATGTACGAGCAGTACTTC. It translates to CASSLDGTIMYEQYF.